Shown below are 21 T cell receptor beta chains from a single sample sequenced in a study of PD-1 blockade in classical Hodgkin lymphoma. The assay was immunoSEQ multiplex PCR, and TCRdb's table has in-frame clones only and misses some. The table includes some 16,000 clones, roughly 90% detected once. Specified time point: newly diagnosed, previously untreated cHL patient sample. Magnetic negative selection was used to purify CD4+ T cells from PBMCs that had been thawed. Sequencing input: CD4+ T cells from blood. All receptors derive from a human donor with classical Hodgkin lymphoma.

The chain has TRBV5-1 and TRBJ2-2; D perhaps matches TRBD2 (5 bases). Per germline, CDR1 SGHRS and CDR2 YFSETQ. Trimming stripped 1 base from V and 7 bases from J, with 14 bases between. The CDR3 loop spans 15 amino acids. The CDR3 DNA is TGCGCCAGCAGCTTGTCGACGGGGTTTAACGGGGAGCTGTTTTTT. Translation: CASSLSTGFNGELFF. Full variable domain (remainder filled in from reference TRBV5-1 and TRBJ2-2): KAGVTQTPRYLIKTRGQQVTLSCSPISGHRSVSWYQQTPGQGLQFLFEYFSETQRNKGNFPGRFSGRQFSNSRSEMNVSTLELGDSALYLCASSLSTGFNGELFFGEGSRLTVL.

This clone has just one count. This chain links TRBV10-3 with TRBJ1-2; unclear D gene. V lost 7 bases and J 0 bases, leaving 15 bases between the germline ends. The CDR3 contains 15 residues. Germline assignment: CDR1 ENHRY and CDR2 SYGVKD. The chain's CDR3 is CAITNINTPNYGYTF. In DNA form, the CDR3 reads TGTGCCATCACCAACATAAATACCCCTAACTATGGCTACACCTTC.

V usage is TRBV9 and J usage is TRBJ2-5, with a tentative D call TRBD1 (7 bases). This CDR3 has 13 amino acids. V lost 3 bases to trimming and J lost 5 bases, with 11 bases between them. Germline V lookup: CDR1 SGDLS, CDR2 YYNGEE. In nucleotides, the CDR3 is TGTGCCAGCAGCGACCCAGGGGGGGAGACCCAGTACTTC. It yields the protein CASSDPGGETQYF.

The chain is built from TRBV10-3 and TRBJ2-1; 8 bases align to TRBD2. The CDR3 consists of 13 residues. The junction had 7 bases not matched to a gene; V was cut back by 10 bases and J by 5 bases. Germline values: CDR1 ENHRY, CDR2 SYGVKD. Here the CDR3 reads CATTSGDNNEQFF. For the CDR3, the DNA is TGTGCCACCACTAGCGGAGACAACAATGAGCAGTTCTTC.

This chain connects TRBV5-8 to TRBJ1-2; tentative D call: TRBD1 (6 bases). The CDR3 has 13 amino acids. V shed 0 bases and J shed 4 bases, with 7 bases lying between them. Germline CDR1 and CDR2: SGHTS and YDEGEE. As DNA, the CDR3 is TGTGCCAGCAGCTTGGAACAGGGCTATGGCTACACCTTC. This translates into CASSLEQGYGYTF. The complete variable domain, with remaining parts taken from reference TRBV5-8 and TRBJ1-2, reads EAGVTQSPTHLIKTRGQQATLRCSPISGHTSVYWYQQALGLGLQFLLWYDEGEERNRGNFPPRFSGRQFPNYSSELNVNALELEDSALYLCASSLEQGYGYTFGSGTRLTVV.

The chain joins TRBV6-1 to TRBJ2-5, with TRBD1 matching 9 bases. Germline V CDR1 and CDR2: MNHNS, SASEGT. Losses at the gene ends were 5 bases for V and 5 bases for J; bases not matched to a gene: 9. The CDR3 length is 15 residues. The CDR3 region is CASSIPGTGMETQYF. The CDR3 DNA is TGTGCCAGCAGTATACCCGGGACAGGGATGGAGACCCAGTACTTC.

This chain joins TRBV4-1 and TRBJ2-2, with 8 bases aligning to TRBD2. Germline CDR1 reads MGHRA; CDR2 reads YSYEKL. Unmatched junction bases numbered 18, after V lost 1 base and J lost 5 bases. This CDR3 is 20 amino acids long. CDR3 coding DNA: TGCGCCAGCAGCCAAGTTGCGCTAGCGGGCATCCCCTTTCGGACCGGGGAGCTGTTTTTT. It codes for CASSQVALAGIPFRTGELFF.

The CDR3 DNA follows: TGCGCCAGCAGCCACGACGGGACCGCAGGCTACACCTTC. Its translation is CASSHDGTAGYTF. The chain joins TRBV4-1 to TRBJ1-2, with a weak D call TRBD1 (5 bases). Trimming left V 3 bases short and J 8 bases short, with 13 bases between. The CDR3 runs 13 residues. The germline CDR1 and CDR2 sequences are MGHRA and YSYEKL.

This chain links TRBV9 with TRBJ2-3; unclear D gene. Germline CDR1 SGDLS, CDR2 YYNGEE. CDR3 length equals 13 residues. Trimming left V 4 bases short and J 6 bases short, with 12 bases between. CDR3 sequence reads: CASSPLGRDTQYF. In nucleotides, the CDR3 is TGTGCCAGCAGCCCCCTGGGCAGGGATACGCAGTATTTT.

The chain joins TRBV18 to TRBJ2-1, with D maybe TRBD2 (6 bases). Germline CDR1 KGHSH, CDR2 LQKENI. The CDR3 consists of 13 residues. The ends were cut back, 4 bases at V and 5 bases at J, with 9 bases in the middle. DNA of the CDR3: TGTGCCAGCTCACAGGAGGGAGACAATGAGCAGTTCTTC. This translates into CASSQEGDNEQFF.

V is TRBV7-2 and J is TRBJ1-3; no definite D call. Germline CDR1 reads SGHTA; CDR2 reads FQGNSA. The CDR3 contains 15 residues. V lost 2 bases and J 0 bases, leaving 8 bases between the germline ends. The CDR3 loop reads CASSLIGSSGNTIYF. CDR3 nucleotide sequence: TGTGCCAGCAGCTTAATAGGCTCCTCTGGAAACACCATATATTTT.

This sequence joins TRBV2 and TRBJ2-5, with D maybe TRBD1 (5 bases). CDR1 SNHLY and CDR2 FYNNEI come from the germline V gene. V was pared by 7 bases and J by 5 bases, with 11 bases between. CDR3 length equals 12 residues. The CDR3 DNA is TGTGCCAGCACGACTGGGGCGGAGACCCAGTACTTC. Translated: CASTTGAETQYF.

The rearrangement joins TRBV5-1 to TRBJ1-2; 7 bases align to TRBD1. The junction had 8 bases not matched to a gene; V was cut back by 3 bases and J by 6 bases. CDR3 size: 14 residues. Germline CDR1 SGHRS, CDR2 YFSETQ. The CDR3 region is CASSWEQGTDGYTF. As DNA, the CDR3 is TGCGCCAGCAGCTGGGAACAGGGGACGGATGGCTACACCTTC.

The rearrangement joins TRBV6-5 to TRBJ1-2; 7 bases map to TRBD1. The CDR3 sequence is 12 residues long. After removal of 6 bases from V and 6 bases from J, the junction contained 4 bases not matched to a gene. In germline, CDR1 is MNHEY, CDR2 SVGAGI. DNA for the CDR3: TGTGCCAGCAGCCTGGACAGGCATGGCTACACCTTC. This codes for CASSLDRHGYTF.

J is TRBJ1-5 and V is TRBV28; 8 nucleotides agree with TRBD1. Germline trimming cut 5 bases from V and 15 bases from J; bases unmatched to any gene: 6. The CDR3 has 11 amino acids. Germline-derived CDR1 and CDR2 are MDHEN and SYDVKM. The CDR3 DNA is TGTGCCAGCAGTCGGGACAGGCTTGCGCATTTT. Amino acid sequence: CASSRDRLAHF.

This sequence joins TRBV5-4 and TRBJ2-5; 7 bases agree with TRBD2. The CDR3 consists of 16 residues. Germline CDR1 is SGHNT and CDR2 is YYREEE (reference sequence). V was clipped by 3 bases and J by 5 bases; unmatched bases: 13. The CDR3 coding sequence is TGTGCCAGCAGCTACGGTGGGCTAGCGGTGGGGGAGACCCAGTACTTC. Its protein is CASSYGGLAVGETQYF.

This clone occurred a few times. The CDR3 nucleotides read TGTGCCAGCAGCCCCCTAGCTCGTAAAGGGACCTACGAGCAGTACTTC. This sequence encodes CASSPLARKGTYEQYF. The rearrangement links TRBV11-2 to TRBJ2-7; D is perhaps TRBD2 (5 bases). Trimming removed 5 bases at V and 2 bases at J, with 19 bases between. Germline CDR1 is SGHAT and CDR2 is FQNNGV. The CDR3 contains 16 residues.

The chain uses TRBV19 and TRBJ2-3; weak D call: TRBD2 (6 bases). Germline V CDR1 and CDR2: LNHDA, SQIVND (reference sequence). CDR3 length: 15 residues. CDR3 loop: CASRSAGSTGDTQYF. CDR3 in DNA: TGTGCTTCAAGATCGGCCGGGAGTACTGGAGATACGCAGTATTTT.

The chain combines TRBV5-3 with TRBJ1-2, with 7 bases aligning to TRBD1. TRBV5-3 is designated an ORF whose function remains uncertain. The V and J ends lost 4 bases and 7 bases, in that order; junction bases with no gene match: 19. This CDR3 contains 17 residues. This CDR3 is CARSRLGGFCSLCGYTF. CDR3 coding DNA: TGTGCCAGAAGCCGATTAGGGGGCTTCTGTTCGCTCTGTGGCTACACCTTC.

V and J are TRBV20-1 and TRBJ2-7; the D is unclear. Trimming cost V 3 bases and J 5 bases, with 5 bases left between them. Germline values: CDR1 DFQATT, CDR2 SNEGSKA (reference sequence). CDR3 length: 10 residues. CDR3 sequence (DNA): TGCAGTGCTAGTAGGGACGAGCAGTACTTC. Its translation: CSASRDEQYF.

The chain uses TRBV30 and TRBJ1-3; 8 bases match TRBD1. The CDR3 runs to 15 residues. The junction had 10 bases not matched to a gene; V was cut back by 4 bases and J by 5 bases. Germline V lookup: CDR1 GTSNPN, CDR2 SVGIG (reference sequence). In DNA form, the CDR3 reads TGTGCCTGGAACCGACAGGGGTCGAACAGAAACACCATATATTTT. Translated: CAWNRQGSNRNTIYF.